The sequence of this T cell receptor beta chain was determined in a study of OX40 agonist ivuxolimab in advanced cancers. Study context: Antecedent anti-PD-1, anti-PD-L1 or anti-CTLA-4 therapy was permissible, with under 50% having received some.

The V gene lost 1 base and the J gene lost 2 bases, with 11 bases spanning the gap. The CDR3 totals 16 residues. From germline, CDR1 is SGHTA and CDR2 FQGNSA. The protocol was immunoSEQ multiplex PCR, while the TCRdb copy is restricted to in-frame clones and leaves out a portion. This sample has about 75,000 clones, with roughly nine tenths found just once. This clonotype originated in an adult with an advanced solid tumor such as melanoma, head and neck, liver or kidney cancer. The chain employs TRBV7-2 and TRBJ2-2; a weak D match, TRBD2 (6 bases). Sequencing was performed on CD4+ or CD8+ T cells sorted from blood, taken in a trial of the OX40 agonist ivuxolimab. CDR3 nucleotides: TGTGCCAGCAGCTTAGTCCCCGGGAGTAACACCGGGGAGCTGTTTTTT. Its protein product is CASSLVPGSNTGELFF.